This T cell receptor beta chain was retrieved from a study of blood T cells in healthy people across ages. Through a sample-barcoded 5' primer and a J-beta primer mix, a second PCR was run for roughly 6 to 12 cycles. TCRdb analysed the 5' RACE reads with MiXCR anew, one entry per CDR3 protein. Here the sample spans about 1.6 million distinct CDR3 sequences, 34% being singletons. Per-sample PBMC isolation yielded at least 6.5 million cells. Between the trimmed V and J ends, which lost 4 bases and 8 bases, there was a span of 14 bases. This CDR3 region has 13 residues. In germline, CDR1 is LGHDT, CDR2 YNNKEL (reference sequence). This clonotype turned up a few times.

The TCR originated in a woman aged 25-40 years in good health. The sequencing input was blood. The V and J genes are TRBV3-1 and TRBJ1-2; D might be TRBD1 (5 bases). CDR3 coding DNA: TGTGCCAGCAGCCCCATGGACGGGGGGGGCTACACCTTC. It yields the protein CASSPMDGGGYTF.